One sample yielded the 30 T cell receptor beta chains listed below, sequenced in a study of regulatory T cells in long-lasting Graves disease. With iRepertoire HTBI primers and Arm-PCR of CDR3 regions, TCR beta libraries were built. Each CDR3 protein gets one entry after TCRdb re-called the multiplex PCR reads with MiXCR. The sample holds 400,000 to 500,000 distinct CDR3 sequences; around 17% are singletons and the top ten take around 10%. Stated time point: newly diagnosed GD, antithyroid drugs for less than 3 months. Extracted PBMC RNA gave rise to the TCR library. These data were likewise used in another study, on T cells in Graves' hyperthyroidism and ophthalmopathy.

This specimen was peripheral blood mononuclear cells (PBMCs), taken at new diagnosis, from a patient treated with antithyroid drugs. All receptors come from a woman in her thirties with Graves disease.

In its sample, this clonotype was seen many times. V is TRBV20-1 and J is TRBJ2-7; tentatively, D is TRBD1 (5 bases). CDR3 length: 14 amino acids. From germline, CDR1 is DFQATT and CDR2 SNEGSKA (reference sequence). Between the trimmed V and J ends, which lost 1 base and 0 bases, there was a span of 10 bases. CDR3 amino acids: CSARGQGSSYEQYF. CDR3 nucleotide sequence: TGCAGTGCTAGAGGGCAGGGTAGCTCCTACGAGCAGTACTTC.

V and J are TRBV19 and TRBJ2-1, with D unresolved. CDR1 LNHDA and CDR2 SQIVND come from the germline V gene (reference sequence). This CDR3 spans 16 amino acids. Trimming removed 4 bases from V and 2 bases from J, with 15 bases in between. The CDR3 reads CASSKGWNTAYNEQFF. In nucleotides, the CDR3 is TGTGCCAGTAGTAAGGGTTGGAACACGGCCTACAATGAGCAGTTCTTC.

The sample holds many counts of this clonotype. J is TRBJ2-7 and V is TRBV4-1; D could derive from TRBD1 or TRBD2 (5 bases each). This CDR3 region has 15 residues. The germline V and J ends were trimmed by 3 bases and 0 bases, with 12 bases remaining between them. From germline, CDR1 is MGHRA and CDR2 YSYEKL. The CDR3 nucleotides are TGCGCCAGCAGCCAGAGGGACGGAAGCTCCTACGAGCAGTACTTC. Amino acids: CASSQRDGSSYEQYF.

The chain recombines TRBV7-6 with TRBJ1-1, with D perhaps matching TRBD1 (5 bases). Germline CDR1 reads SGHVS; CDR2 reads FNYEAQ. The CDR3 extends over 14 amino acids. Trimming took off 4 bases at V and 3 bases at J, with 12 bases between the two ends. The CDR3 DNA follows: TGTGCCAGCAGCTCCAGGGTAAAGGACACTGAAGCTTTCTTT. It translates to CASSSRVKDTEAFF.

This clonotype was recorded a few times. Just one base apart from a much larger clone, this may be a read error. The genes are TRBV6-1 and TRBJ1-1; D remains ambiguous. Trimming took off 1 base at V and 6 bases at J, with 3 bases between the two ends. The length of the CDR3 is 11 residues. The germline V gene encodes CDR1 MNHNS and CDR2 SASEGT. The CDR3 bases are TGTGCCAGCAGTGAAGGGGCTGAAGCTTTCTTT. Its protein is CASSEGAEAFF.

This clonotype was counted at least ten times. This sequence joins TRBV30 and TRBJ2-3; no clear D gene. Germline-derived CDR1 and CDR2 are GTSNPN and SVGIG (reference sequence). The CDR3 length is 11 residues. The V end lost 0 bases, the J end lost 3 bases, and 1 base lay between the germline ends. CDR3 in DNA: TGTGCCTGGAGTGTGACAGATACGCAGTATTTT. This translates into CAWSVTDTQYF.

Of note for this clonotype: A clone one base away is much larger, so this may be a read error. The CDR3 loop is CAGREGVDNSPLHF. CDR3 bases: TGTGCCGGCCGCGAGGGAGTAGATAATTCACCCCTCCACTTT. The rearrangement uses TRBV27 and TRBJ1-6, with D unresolved. V lost 11 bases and J 5 bases, leaving 16 bases between the germline ends. This CDR3 contains 14 residues. The germline V gene encodes CDR1 MNHEY and CDR2 SMNVEV (reference sequence).

This clonotype was found many times. The J gene is TRBJ2-3, the V gene TRBV6-1, with 7 bases matching TRBD1. The trim removed 4 bases at V and 1 base at J, leaving 11 bases unmatched. Germline-derived CDR1 and CDR2 are MNHNS and SASEGT. The CDR3 sequence is 17 residues long. The CDR3, as DNA: TGTGCCAGCAGTGCGAGACAGGGTGTAAGGGGCACAGATACGCAGTATTTT. It codes for CASSARQGVRGTDTQYF.

This clonotype was detected many times. V usage is TRBV6-2 or TRBV6-3 and J usage is TRBJ2-3, with D unresolved. The CDR3 is made up of 13 amino acids. Germline loops: CDR1 MNHEY, CDR2 SVGEGT. Trimming removed 2 bases from V and 2 bases from J, with 5 bases in between. CDR3 nucleotide sequence: TGTGCCAGCAGTTACCGTCCCACAGATACGCAGTATTTT. This sequence encodes CASSYRPTDTQYF.

This clonotype was observed at least ten times. V is TRBV7-9 and J is TRBJ2-2; TRBD1 aligns across 8 bases. Germline loops: CDR1 SEHNR, CDR2 FQNEAQ (reference sequence). The CDR3 spans 17 residues. With V trimmed by 1 base and J by 7 bases, 11 bases remained unmatched. The CDR3 reads CASSLGGDRIGGGELFF. The CDR3 region has the DNA TGTGCCAGCAGCTTAGGTGGGGACAGGATTGGCGGCGGGGAGCTGTTTTTT.

This clonotype was recorded a few times. The chain recombines TRBV20-1 with TRBJ2-6, with 14 bases identical to TRBD2. Germline trimming cut 6 bases from V and 2 bases from J; bases unmatched to any gene: 6. This CDR3 spans 17 amino acids. The V gene's germline CDR1 is DFQATT and CDR2 SNEGSKA (reference sequence). This CDR3 is CSAVGLAGDPGANVLTF. The CDR3 region has the DNA TGCAGTGCAGTGGGACTAGCGGGAGACCCTGGGGCCAACGTCCTGACTTTC.

J is TRBJ2-7 and V is TRBV12-3 or TRBV12-4, with 12 bases lining up with TRBD2. The V gene end was trimmed by 6 bases and the J gene end by 2 bases; junction bases not matched to a gene: 5. The CDR3 has 15 amino acids. CDR3 in DNA: TGTGCCAGCAGCTCGACTAGCGGGGGAGCCTACGAGCAGTACTTC. Residues: CASSSTSGGAYEQYF.

This clonotype appeared many times. V is TRBV18 and J is TRBJ1-2, with D hard to call. Trimming removed 5 bases at V and 4 bases at J, with 11 bases between. The CDR3 spans 13 residues. The germline V gene encodes CDR1 KGHSH and CDR2 LQKENI. This CDR3 reads CASSVENSYGYTF. CDR3 bases: TGTGCCAGCTCAGTTGAGAACTCCTATGGCTACACCTTC.

This clonotype came up many times. The gene calls are TRBV12-3 or TRBV12-4 and TRBJ2-2, with 11 positions matching TRBD2. J was trimmed by 6 bases and V by 4 bases; bases with no gene match: 4. The CDR3 runs 15 residues. The CDR3 DNA reads as TGTGCCAGCAGTTACTCGACTAGCGGGGCCGGGGAGCTGTTTTTT. This translates into CASSYSTSGAGELFF.

The chain combines TRBV5-1 with TRBJ2-1; 13 nucleotides match TRBD2. V was pared by 0 bases and J by 6 bases, with 9 bases of the junction left unmatched. Germline assignment: CDR1 SGHRS and CDR2 YFSETQ. CDR3 length: 18 amino acids. CDR3 residues: CASSLGTSGRLAFNEQFF. In DNA form, the CDR3 reads TGCGCCAGCAGCTTGGGGACTAGCGGGAGATTAGCGTTCAATGAGCAGTTCTTC.

This clonotype was seen repeatedly, ten times or more. This sequence joins TRBV27 and TRBJ2-1; 12 bases match TRBD2. Germline V gene lookup returns CDR1 MNHEY and CDR2 SMNVEV (reference sequence). The CDR3 consists of 16 residues. With 5 bases clipped from V and 3 bases from J, the junction kept 5 bases outside the gene matches. The CDR3 DNA reads TGTGCCAGCAGTCTCGGGGGACTAGCGGGCTACAATGAGCAGTTCTTC. It specifies CASSLGGLAGYNEQFF.

This clonotype was seen a handful of times. The chain employs TRBV5-1 and TRBJ2-4; no firm D call. Trimming took off 4 bases at V and 2 bases at J, with 19 bases between the two ends. This CDR3 region has 17 residues. Germline values: CDR1 SGHRS, CDR2 YFSETQ. CDR3 sequence reads: CASSPSFVGLSKNIQYF. The CDR3 coding sequence is TGCGCCAGCAGCCCCTCTTTTGTGGGGTTGTCCAAAAACATTCAGTACTTC.

This clonotype was seen many times. J is TRBJ2-1 and V is TRBV20-1; TRBD2 matches at 11 bases. Germline CDR1 is DFQATT and CDR2 is SNEGSKA (reference sequence). Trimming cost V 5 bases and J 5 bases; bases outside gene matches: 11. The CDR3 length is 16 residues. CDR3 sequence: CSASHGLAGGHNEQFF. Written as DNA, the CDR3 is TGCAGTGCTTCGCATGGGCTAGCGGGAGGACACAATGAGCAGTTCTTC.

This clonotype was picked up many times. DNA of the CDR3: TGTGCCAGCAGTTTCCCGAACACCGGGGAGCTGTTTTTT. Amino acid sequence: CASSFPNTGELFF. The J gene is TRBJ2-2, the V gene TRBV28, with D unclear. Germline loops: CDR1 MDHEN, CDR2 SYDVKM. Trimming pared 3 bases from V and 0 bases from J, leaving 2 bases between. The CDR3 runs to 13 residues.

This clonotype was observed many times. V usage is TRBV18 and J usage is TRBJ1-5, with unresolved D. Germline V lookup: CDR1 KGHSH, CDR2 LQKENI. V lost 0 bases and J lost 6, with 6 bases in between. The CDR3 contains 13 residues. CDR3 sequence: CASSPPGFQPQHF. DNA of the CDR3: TGTGCCAGCTCACCACCAGGGTTTCAGCCCCAGCATTTT.

The table lists this clonotype with many counts. The chain carries TRBV7-8 and TRBJ1-2; D not certain. Germline loops: CDR1 SGHVS, CDR2 FQNEAQ. The CDR3 consists of 15 residues. With 0 bases removed from V and 2 bases from J, the gap between germline ends came to 10 bases. CDR3 loop: CASSLALGGNYGYTF. The DNA for the CDR3 is TGTGCCAGCAGCTTAGCGCTGGGAGGGAACTATGGCTACACCTTC.

This clonotype was observed at least ten times. The chain recombines TRBV27 with TRBJ2-1, with 10 bases fitting TRBD2. Germline loops: CDR1 MNHEY, CDR2 SMNVEV (reference sequence). Trimming removed 2 bases from V and 7 bases from J; junction bases left unmatched: 17. This CDR3 is 19 amino acids long. CDR3 in amino acids: CASSLKPSYPGLANNEQFF. CDR3 DNA: TGTGCCAGCAGTTTAAAACCGTCGTACCCGGGACTAGCGAATAATGAGCAGTTCTTC.

This clonotype came up many times. This rearrangement joins TRBV28 to TRBJ1-2, with TRBD1 matching over 9 bases. The CDR3 has 17 amino acids. V dropped 3 bases and J dropped 3; count of bases not matched to a gene: 11. CDR1 and CDR2 (germline): MDHEN, SYDVKM. In nucleotides, the CDR3 is TGTGCCAGCAGTTTGACCATCTACAGGGGGCGGGACTATGGCTACACCTTC. Protein product: CASSLTIYRGRDYGYTF.

In this sample, this clonotype turned up a few times. The chain links TRBV20-1 to TRBJ1-2, with TRBD1 as a possible D gene (5 bases). CDR1 is DFQATT, CDR2 SNEGSKA, per germline (reference sequence). This CDR3 spans 13 amino acids. V gave up 0 bases and J gave up 8 bases, with 13 bases separating them. The CDR3 region is CSARDPSRDGYTF. The CDR3 DNA follows: TGCAGTGCTAGAGATCCCTCCAGGGACGGCTACACCTTC.

As for this clonotype: Only one base separates this from a far larger clonotype, so it likely reflects a read error. The chain combines TRBV9 with TRBJ2-1, with D tentatively TRBD1 (6 bases). The CDR3 has 12 amino acids. Germline CDR1 SGDLS, CDR2 YYNGEE. Trimming removed 4 bases at V and 10 bases at J, with 12 bases between. The CDR3 coding sequence is TGTGCCAGCAGCTCCGGACAGAACGAGCAGTTCTTC. It codes for CASSSGQNEQFF.

Remarks on this clonotype: This may come from a read error, since a much larger clone is one base off. This CDR3 is CASSSTGQKQGTQYF. In DNA form, the CDR3 reads TGTGCCAGCAGTTCTACAGGACAGAAGCAAGGGACCCAGTACTTC. The gene calls are TRBV28 and TRBJ2-5; a possible D gene is TRBD1 (6 bases). The germline V gene has CDR1 MDHEN and CDR2 SYDVKM. CDR3 length: 15 residues.

At least ten counts were recorded for this clonotype. The V gene is TRBV7-9, the J gene TRBJ2-3; tentatively, D is TRBD2 (5 bases). V shed 2 bases and J shed 1 base, with 22 bases lying between them. The CDR3 runs to 19 residues. CDR1 and CDR2 from the germline V gene are SEHNR and FQNEAQ (reference sequence). In nucleotides, the CDR3 is TGTGCCAGCAGCTTACAGCGGACCCTAGGCCGGTGGGGCACAGATACGCAGTATTTT. It encodes CASSLQRTLGRWGTDTQYF.

This clonotype has a count of ten or more. This rearrangement joins TRBV6-2 or TRBV6-3 to TRBJ1-1; 8 bases line up with TRBD1. This CDR3 has 14 residues. The germline V gene encodes CDR1 MNHEY and CDR2 SVGEGT. Trimming took 5 bases from V and 4 from J; bases not matched to a gene: 6. DNA of the CDR3: TGTGCCAGCAGTGTGACAGGGGAGGCCACTGAAGCTTTCTTT. Protein: CASSVTGEATEAFF.

This clonotype has more than one count but fewer than ten. This sequence joins TRBV29-1 and TRBJ2-1, with TRBD2 matching 8 bases. CDR3 length equals 13 residues. The trim removed 5 bases at V and 5 bases at J, leaving 5 bases unmatched. The V gene's germline CDR1 is SQVTM and CDR2 ANQGSEA. The CDR3: CSVLWTSHNEQFF. Written as DNA, the CDR3 is TGCAGCGTTCTTTGGACTAGCCACAATGAGCAGTTCTTC.

This clonotype has a count of ten or more. The rearrangement uses TRBV27 and TRBJ2-7, with 11 bases identical to TRBD2. After removal of 3 bases from V and 3 bases from J, the junction contained 7 bases not matched to a gene. Germline CDR1 is MNHEY and CDR2 is SMNVEV (reference sequence). The CDR3 consists of 16 residues. As DNA, the CDR3 is TGTGCCAGCAGTTTCATGACTAGCGGGGTTAGCTACGAGCAGTACTTC. This gives the protein CASSFMTSGVSYEQYF.